These 24 T cell receptor beta chains came from one sample sequenced in a study of OX40 agonist ivuxolimab in advanced cancers. The protocol was immunoSEQ multiplex PCR, while the TCRdb copy is restricted to in-frame clones and leaves out a portion. The sample shows 70,000 to 75,000 clones, 84% of them seen only once. Sequenced material: CD4+ or CD8+ T cells sorted from blood, taken in a trial of the OX40 agonist ivuxolimab. The source of these receptors is an adult with an advanced solid tumor such as melanoma, head and neck, liver or kidney cancer.

The CDR3: CASSYSRVVGELFF. The CDR3 region has the DNA TGTGCCAGCAGTTACTCGCGGGTGGTCGGGGAGCTGTTTTTT. The chain links TRBV6-5 to TRBJ2-2, with D perhaps TRBD2 (5 bases). CDR1 MNHEY and CDR2 SVGAGI come from the germline V gene. V was clipped by 0 bases and J by 7 bases, with 9 bases between them. CDR3 length: 14 amino acids.

In DNA, the CDR3 is TGTGCCAGTAGTATAATTGGGGCCCTGGGCGCAGATACGCAGTATTTT. Encoded protein: CASSIIGALGADTQYF. The rearrangement links TRBV19 to TRBJ2-3; D possibly corresponds to TRBD1 (5 bases). This CDR3 is built from 16 residues. Trimming pared 2 bases from V and 4 bases from J, leaving 16 bases between. Germline V gene lookup returns CDR1 LNHDA and CDR2 SQIVND (reference sequence).

Concerning this clone: At one end, the junction sequence differs from germline, possibly due to a read error. The V and J genes are TRBV7-2 and TRBJ1-1; 7 bases fit TRBD1. CDR3 length: 14 residues. Germline V gene sequence: CDR1 SGHTA, CDR2 FQGNSA. The CDR3 sequence is CASSPTTGRTEAFF. The DNA of the CDR3 is TGCGCCAGCAGCCCTACGACAGGGCGCACTGAAGCTTTCTTT. The full variable domain, rest sourced from reference TRBV7-2 and TRBJ1-1, is GAGVSQSPSNKVTEKGKDVELRCDPISGHTALYWYRQSLGQGLEFLIYFQGNSAPDKSGLPSDRFSAERTGGSVSTLTIQRTQQEDSAVYLCASSPTTGRTEAFFGQGTRLTVV.

V and J are TRBV10-3 and TRBJ2-1, with 13 bases lining up with TRBD2. The V segment lost 6 bases and the J segment 7 bases; nucleotides outside the gene matches: 6. The CDR3 is 15 residues long. Germline values: CDR1 ENHRY, CDR2 SYGVKD. Written as DNA, the CDR3 is TGTGCCATCAGGAGGACTAGCGGGGGCTCGAATGAGCAGTTCTTC. This encodes CAIRRTSGGSNEQFF.

This sequence joins TRBV7-3 and TRBJ2-2; 10 bases fit TRBD1. The CDR3 length is 16 residues. Germline V gives CDR1 SGHTA, CDR2 FQGTGA. The junction had 8 bases not matched to a gene; V was cut back by 5 bases and J by 5 bases. The CDR3 here is CASSLSTGGYTGELFF. In nucleotides, the CDR3 is TGTGCCAGCAGCCTATCGACAGGGGGCTATACCGGGGAGCTGTTTTTT.

This clone was seen only a few times. This rearrangement joins TRBV9 to TRBJ2-2; 7 bases are shared with TRBD1. V trimming: 0 bases; J trimming: 1 base; junction bases outside the gene matches: 3. The CDR3 consists of 16 residues. Per germline, CDR1 SGDLS and CDR2 YYNGEE. The DNA for the CDR3 is TGTGCCAGCAGCGTAGCTGGGACAGTGAACACCGGGGAGCTGTTTTTT. Its translation is CASSVAGTVNTGELFF.

V is TRBV2 and J is TRBJ2-3; a possible D gene is TRBD2 (7 bases). This CDR3 has 15 amino acids. The germline CDR1 and CDR2 sequences are SNHLY and FYNNEI. V lost 5 bases, J lost 4 bases, and 16 bases lay in between. The CDR3 reads CASSPWGGLPDTQYF. Written as DNA, the CDR3 is TGTGCCAGCAGTCCGTGGGGGGGGCTCCCAGATACGCAGTATTTT.

This chain links TRBV19 with TRBJ1-5; TRBD1 agrees at 12 bases. CDR1 and CDR2 (germline): LNHDA, SQIVND (reference sequence). The CDR3 is made up of 15 amino acids. V dropped 3 bases and J dropped 6; count of bases not matched to a gene: 3. The CDR3 reads CASSIWGQGAQPQHF. CDR3 DNA: TGTGCCAGTAGTATCTGGGGACAGGGGGCTCAGCCCCAGCATTTT.

This rearrangement joins TRBV15 to TRBJ2-3; TRBD2 matches 8 bases. The CDR3 length is 16 residues. Germline assignment: CDR1 LNHNV and CDR2 YYDKDF (reference sequence). The J segment lost 2 bases and the V segment lost 6 bases, leaving 10 bases of the junction unmatched. DNA of the CDR3: TGTGCCACCAGTGAAGGCACTAGCGGCCTCACAGATACGCAGTATTTT. Translating it yields CATSEGTSGLTDTQYF.

This chain links TRBV12-5 with TRBJ2-1, with unresolved D. V was cut by 8 bases and J by 5 bases, with 16 bases left in between. The CDR3 totals 14 residues. The germline gives CDR1 LGHNT, CDR2 FRNRAP. The CDR3 DNA follows: TGTGCTAGTTCGACCTTCAGGAGAGACAATGAGCAGTTCTTC. Protein: CASSTFRRDNEQFF. Combining the CDR3 with reference TRBV12-5 and TRBJ2-1 gives the whole variable domain DARVTQTPRHKVTEMGQEVTMRCQPILGHNTVFWYRQTMMQGLELLAYFRNRAPLDDSGMPKDRFSAEMPDATLATLKIQPSEPRDSAVYFCASSTFRRDNEQFFGPGTRLTVL.

V and J are TRBV4-2 and TRBJ2-5, with D possibly matching TRBD2 (6 bases). The V end lost 3 bases, the J end lost 2 bases, and 13 bases lay between the germline ends. CDR1 LGHNA and CDR2 YNFKEQ come from the germline V gene. The CDR3 runs to 15 residues. For the CDR3, the DNA is TGTGCCAGCAGCCATTTTAGCGGAGATCAAGAGACCCAGTACTTC. It is translated as CASSHFSGDQETQYF.

This clone occurred a few times. The rearrangement links TRBV6-5 to TRBJ2-2, with D possibly being TRBD1 (5 bases). This CDR3 is built from 15 residues. The V end lost 2 bases, the J end lost 0 bases, and 7 bases lay between the germline ends. In germline, CDR1 is MNHEY, CDR2 SVGAGI. CDR3 protein: CASSYRGSNTGELFF. CDR3 nucleotides: TGTGCCAGCAGTTACAGGGGATCGAACACCGGGGAGCTGTTTTTT.

The gene calls are TRBV7-2 and TRBJ1-2; D is possibly TRBD1 (5 bases). Trimming took 3 bases from V and 4 from J, leaving 6 bases between them. The CDR3 extends over 12 amino acids. Per the germline V gene, CDR1 is SGHTA and CDR2 is FQGNSA. The CDR3 loop reads CASSFQGYGYTF. CDR3 sequence (DNA): TGTGCCAGCAGCTTCCAGGGCTATGGCTACACCTTC.

V and J are TRBV4-1 and TRBJ2-3; D call uncertain. The CDR3 sequence is 13 residues long. Germline V gene sequence: CDR1 MGHRA, CDR2 YSYEKL. The ends were cut back, 4 bases at V and 6 bases at J, with 11 bases in the middle. CDR3 protein: CASSLSGLDTQYF. The CDR3 bases are TGCGCCAGCAGCCTCTCGGGTTTGGATACGCAGTATTTT.

This clone was found once. V gene TRBV6-5 combines with J gene TRBJ2-5; tentatively, D is TRBD1 (6 bases). V was clipped by 8 bases and J by 2 bases, with 15 bases between them. The CDR3 loop spans 14 amino acids. Germline V gene sequence: CDR1 MNHEY, CDR2 SVGAGI. CDR3 DNA sequence: TGTGCCAGCGCGGACAGCTCAACTCAAGAGACCCAGTACTTC. The encoded protein is CASADSSTQETQYF.

The chain combines TRBV5-1 with TRBJ2-7, with 15 bases that match TRBD2. V dropped 4 bases and J dropped 1; count of bases not matched to a gene: 3. The germline CDR1 and CDR2 sequences are SGHRS and YFSETQ. CDR3 length: 16 amino acids. The CDR3 loop is CASSRGLAGGSYEQYF. The CDR3 DNA reads as TGCGCCAGCAGCAGGGGACTAGCGGGAGGATCCTACGAGCAGTACTTC.

This clone was detected a few times. This rearrangement joins TRBV2 to TRBJ1-1; D ambiguous. Looked up from germline, CDR1 is SNHLY and CDR2 is FYNNEI. The CDR3 runs to 13 residues. V shed 4 bases and J shed 1 base, with 7 bases lying between them. The CDR3 reads CASSVSGNTEAFF. CDR3 DNA: TGTGCCAGCAGTGTATCAGGGAACACTGAAGCTTTCTTT.

The rearrangement joins TRBV2 to TRBJ2-1; 15 bases match TRBD2. The CDR3 covers 16 residues. The germline CDR1 and CDR2 sequences are SNHLY and FYNNEI. V was clipped by 5 bases and J by 6 bases; unmatched bases: 5. In DNA, the CDR3 is TGTGCCAGCAGTACTCGGACTAGCGGGGGGGGCAATGAGCAGTTCTTC. It translates to CASSTRTSGGGNEQFF.

This chain uses TRBV2 with TRBJ1-2, with unresolved D. The CDR3 runs to 13 residues. Germline V CDR1 and CDR2: SNHLY, FYNNEI. With 8 bases removed from V and 8 bases from J, the gap between germline ends came to 18 bases. CDR3: CASGTIGLLGYTF. CDR3 DNA: TGTGCCAGCGGTACCATCGGGCTCCTCGGCTACACCTTC.

The rearrangement uses TRBV6-1 and TRBJ1-4; 7 nucleotides agree with TRBD1. There are 15 residues in the CDR3. Per the germline V gene, CDR1 is MNHNS and CDR2 is SASEGT. The J segment lost 0 bases and the V segment lost 6 bases, leaving 4 bases of the junction unmatched. The CDR3 reads CASRGDSSTNEKLFF. The CDR3 DNA reads as TGTGCCAGCAGGGGGGACAGTTCAACTAATGAAAAACTGTTTTTT.

Regarding this clone: This same CDR3 is encoded by further DNA sequences in the sample. The chain uses TRBV19 and TRBJ2-1, with D unclear. V dropped 6 bases and J dropped 10 bases, with 16 bases sitting between them. This CDR3 spans 13 amino acids. The germline CDR1 and CDR2 sequences are LNHDA and SQIVND (reference sequence). CDR3 residues: CASRAGNSREQFF. CDR3 in DNA: TGTGCCAGTAGGGCTGGGAATTCGCGCGAGCAGTTCTTC.

The J gene is TRBJ1-3, the V gene TRBV7-2; 10 positions match TRBD1. With V trimmed by 4 bases and J by 2 bases, 8 bases remained unmatched. The V gene's germline CDR1 is SGHTA and CDR2 FQGNSA. CDR3 length equals 17 residues. The CDR3 bases are TGTGCCAGCAGCTCCGGCCGAGGGACAGGGGCTGGAAACACCATATATTTT. Translating it yields CASSSGRGTGAGNTIYF. Full variable domain (rest looked up from reference TRBV7-2 and TRBJ1-3): GAGVSQSPSNKVTEKGKDVELRCDPISGHTALYWYRQSLGQGLEFLIYFQGNSAPDKSGLPSDRFSAERTGGSVSTLTIQRTQQEDSAVYLCASSSGRGTGAGNTIYFGEGSWLTVV.

This clone appeared once. The gene calls are TRBV2 and TRBJ1-1; D is possibly TRBD1 (6 bases). Trimming took off 9 bases at V and 5 bases at J, with 19 bases between the two ends. CDR1 is SNHLY, CDR2 FYNNEI, per germline. The CDR3 loop spans 14 amino acids. As DNA, the CDR3 is TGTGCCAGTCGGAACAGGGATAGTAGTACTGAAGCTTTCTTT. Protein product: CASRNRDSSTEAFF.

The chain employs TRBV29-1 and TRBJ2-7, with D possibly TRBD1 on 6 matching bases. The germline CDR1 and CDR2 sequences are SQVTM and ANQGSEA. The CDR3 is 13 residues long. Trimming cost V 5 bases and J 4 bases, with 15 bases left between them. CDR3 coding DNA: TGCAGCGTTCGCTCCGGGACACCGTACGAGCAGTACTTC. Protein product: CSVRSGTPYEQYF.